This entry lists 20 T cell receptor beta chains sequenced from one sample in a study of cytomegalovirus exposure and HLA in healthy donors. Generated by immunoSEQ multiplex PCR, the TCRdb table keeps only in-frame clones and is missing some. The sample lists around 150,000 clones; almost 85% were seen once. The sample taken for sequencing was PBMCs. The receptors come from a man aged 30 to 45 in good health and CMV-seropositive.

The rearrangement joins TRBV30 to TRBJ1-4, with 9 bases matching TRBD1. CDR1 GTSNPN and CDR2 SVGIG come from the germline V gene (reference sequence). The CDR3 extends over 11 amino acids. V shed 3 bases, J shed 13 bases, and the junction held 3 bases outside the gene matches. CDR3 nucleotides: TGTGCCTGGAGAGGGACAGGGAGACTGTTTTTT. Protein sequence: CAWRGTGRLFF.

This sequence joins TRBV18 and TRBJ2-7; TRBD1 is a possible D gene (6 bases). V was shortened by 3 bases and J by 3 bases, with 15 bases between the two germline ends. From germline, CDR1 is KGHSH and CDR2 LQKENI. This CDR3 has 15 amino acids. The CDR3 protein is CASSPPGTNNYEQYF. DNA for the CDR3: TGTGCCAGCTCACCTCCCGGGACAAACAACTACGAGCAGTACTTC.

This clone came up once. The V gene is TRBV30, the J gene TRBJ1-3; no clear D gene. Trimming cost V 4 bases and J 1 base, with 8 bases left between them. The CDR3 is 13 residues long. Looked up from germline, CDR1 is GTSNPN and CDR2 is SVGIG (reference sequence). CDR3 bases: TGTGCCTGGACAGATCAATCTGGAAACACCATATATTTT. Residues: CAWTDQSGNTIYF.

The chain has TRBV15 and TRBJ2-3, with D hard to call. V was cut by 3 bases and J by 2 bases, with 12 bases left in between. This CDR3 contains 15 residues. Germline V CDR1 and CDR2: LNHNV, YYDKDF (reference sequence). The CDR3 protein is CATSSPQAYTDTQYF. The DNA of the CDR3 is TGTGCCACCAGCAGCCCTCAGGCTTACACAGATACGCAGTATTTT.

The CDR3 DNA follows: TGCGCCAGCAGCCAAGAAACAGGGAGTTACTACGAGCAGTACTTC. This gives the protein CASSQETGSYYEQYF. The gene calls are TRBV4-1 and TRBJ2-7, with D tentatively TRBD1 (6 bases). Germline CDR1 MGHRA, CDR2 YSYEKL. The V end was cut by 0 bases, the J end by 3 bases, with 12 bases between. The length of the CDR3 is 15 residues.

This clone was seen more than once but under ten times. The chain combines TRBV11-1 with TRBJ2-1, with TRBD2 identical over 7 bases. V shed 5 bases, J shed 5 bases, and the junction held 9 bases outside the gene matches. The CDR3 spans 15 residues. Germline loops: CDR1 SGHAT, CDR2 FQDESV (reference sequence). Here the CDR3 DNA reads TGTGCCAGCAGCCGAACAGCTAGCGGTAACAATGAGCAGTTCTTC. This gives the protein CASSRTASGNNEQFF.

The chain recombines TRBV10-3 with TRBJ1-2; no reliable D call. V was trimmed by 0 bases and J by 7 bases, leaving 24 bases between them. The CDR3 length is 18 residues. CDR1 is ENHRY, CDR2 SYGVKD, per germline. The CDR3 sequence is CAISESIWRHGLTGGYTF. For the CDR3, the DNA is TGTGCCATCAGTGAGTCCATATGGAGGCACGGATTGACCGGTGGCTACACCTTC.

The chain uses TRBV28 and TRBJ1-5; D unclear. The length of the CDR3 is 14 residues. The germline V and J ends were trimmed by 1 base and 3 bases, with 7 bases remaining between them. Germline V gives CDR1 MDHEN, CDR2 SYDVKM. The CDR3 DNA reads TGTGCCAGCAGTTTATCGGGGATCAATCAGCCCCAGCATTTT. Translation gives CASSLSGINQPQHF.

This clone was found a few times. This sequence joins TRBV5-1 and TRBJ1-2; 7 positions agree with TRBD1. The CDR3 is made up of 15 amino acids. The germline V gene has CDR1 SGHRS and CDR2 YFSETQ. Unmatched junction bases numbered 5, after V lost 0 bases and J lost 3 bases. CDR3 nucleotide sequence: TGCGCCAGCAGCTTGGTCGGCAGGGGGGACTATGGCTACACCTTC. Translating gives CASSLVGRGDYGYTF.

J is TRBJ2-7 and V is TRBV5-1, with TRBD1 as a possible D gene (6 bases). Germline V gene data show CDR1 as SGHRS and CDR2 as YFSETQ. The CDR3 length is 14 residues. V shed 6 bases and J shed 7 bases, with 20 bases lying between them. The chain's CDR3 is CASNFGRGFGEQYF. In DNA form, the CDR3 reads TGCGCCAGCAATTTTGGCAGGGGCTTCGGGGAGCAGTACTTC.

The rearrangement links TRBV29-1 to TRBJ2-3; possibly TRBD1 for D (6 bases). V lost 2 bases and J 1 base, leaving 10 bases between the germline ends. CDR1 is SQVTM and CDR2 is ANQGSEA in the germline V gene. The CDR3 is made up of 14 amino acids. CDR3 in DNA: TGCAGCGTTGAACAGGGGTACGGCACAGATACGCAGTATTTT. It codes for CSVEQGYGTDTQYF.

CDR3 DNA sequence: TGTGCCAGCAGCCTAGTCACTAACGCGAATCAGCCCCAGCATTTT. This translates into CASSLVTNANQPQHF. The chain is built from TRBV7-2 and TRBJ1-5; D is uncertain. The CDR3 consists of 15 residues. Trimming cost V 5 bases and J 4 bases, with 15 bases left between them. Germline assignment: CDR1 SGHTA and CDR2 FQGNSA. The full variable domain, completed using reference TRBV7-2 and TRBJ1-5, is GAGVSQSPSNKVTEKGKDVELRCDPISGHTALYWYRQSLGQGLEFLIYFQGNSAPDKSGLPSDRFSAERTGGSVSTLTIQRTQQEDSAVYLCASSLVTNANQPQHFGDGTRLSIL.

The V gene is TRBV28, the J gene TRBJ1-2; no definite D call. CDR3 size: 13 residues. Germline values: CDR1 MDHEN, CDR2 SYDVKM. Trimming removed 3 bases at V and 6 bases at J, with 11 bases between. CDR3 DNA sequence: TGTGCCAGCAGTTTTGGACTTGGAGATGGCTACACCTTC. Its translation: CASSFGLGDGYTF.

This chain uses TRBV11-2 with TRBJ2-4; D ambiguous. Between the trimmed V and J ends, which lost 4 bases and 1 base, there was a span of 8 bases. Germline CDR1 SGHAT, CDR2 FQNNGV. CDR3 length: 14 amino acids. This chain's CDR3 is CASSSRLAKNIQYF. The CDR3 coding sequence is TGTGCCAGCAGCTCGAGGCTGGCCAAAAACATTCAGTACTTC. Together with reference TRBV11-2 and TRBJ2-4, the CDR3 gives the full variable domain: EAGVAQSPRYKIIEKRQSVAFWCNPISGHATLYWYQQILGQGPKLLIQFQNNGVVDDSQLPKDRFSAERLKGVDSTLKIQPAKLEDSAVYLCASSSRLAKNIQYFGAGTRLSVL.

The V call is TRBV7-8, the J call TRBJ1-5, with D possibly matching TRBD1 (5 bases). Germline values: CDR1 SGHVS, CDR2 FQNEAQ. The CDR3 is made up of 15 amino acids. The V gene lost 5 bases and the J gene lost 5 bases, with 16 bases spanning the gap. CDR3 sequence reads: CASSLVGGLYQPQHF. The CDR3 DNA reads TGTGCCAGCAGCCTGGTCGGGGGGTTATATCAGCCCCAGCATTTT. Looking up the rest from reference TRBV7-8 and TRBJ1-5 gives the full variable domain: GAGVSQSPRYKVAKRGQDVALRCDPISGHVSLFWYQQALGQGPEFLTYFQNEAQLDKSGLPSDRFFAERPEGSVSTLKIQRTQQEDSAVYLCASSLVGGLYQPQHFGDGTRLSIL.

V usage is TRBV2 and J usage is TRBJ1-1; D possibly corresponds to TRBD1 (5 bases). The CDR3 loop spans 16 amino acids. Trimming left V 7 bases short and J 8 bases short, with 26 bases between. Germline values: CDR1 SNHLY, CDR2 FYNNEI. CDR3 sequence (DNA): TGTGCCAGCAATGGGGGGAAAGAAACCGGTTACAGGGAAGCTTTCTTT. Its protein product is CASNGGKETGYREAFF.

The chain has TRBV6-4 and TRBJ2-3; 15 bases agree with TRBD2. The V segment lost 4 bases and the J segment 4 bases; nucleotides outside the gene matches: 0. CDR1 and CDR2 from the germline V gene are MRHNA and SNTAGT. The length of the CDR3 is 15 residues. The CDR3 loop is CASSGTSGGADTQYF. The DNA of the CDR3 is TGTGCCAGCAGTGGGACTAGCGGGGGGGCAGATACGCAGTATTTT.

The chain combines TRBV2 with TRBJ2-3; possibly TRBD1 for D (6 bases). Germline V lookup: CDR1 SNHLY, CDR2 FYNNEI. The CDR3 is 16 amino acids. V shed 3 bases and J shed 4 bases, with 17 bases lying between them. CDR3 in DNA: TGTGCCAGCAGTGACCGGGACATCCCCCCCGCAGATACGCAGTATTTT. This translates into CASSDRDIPPADTQYF.

V gene TRBV28 combines with J gene TRBJ2-5; TRBD2 matches at 10 bases. CDR3 size: 15 residues. The germline gives CDR1 MDHEN, CDR2 SYDVKM. The ends lost 5 bases at V and 0 bases at J; junction bases unmatched: 3. CDR3 protein: CASSVGLADQETQYF. As DNA, the CDR3 is TGTGCCAGCAGTGTCGGACTAGCGGACCAAGAGACCCAGTACTTC.

The chain couples TRBV6-1 to TRBJ2-5; 8 bases are shared with TRBD2. The CDR3 covers 15 residues. With 1 base clipped from V and 4 bases from J, the junction kept 5 bases outside the gene matches. The germline V gene has CDR1 MNHNS and CDR2 SASEGT. Written as DNA, the CDR3 is TGTGCCAGCAGTGAAGAAGCAGCGGGAGTAGAGACCCAGTACTTC. Its translation: CASSEEAAGVETQYF.